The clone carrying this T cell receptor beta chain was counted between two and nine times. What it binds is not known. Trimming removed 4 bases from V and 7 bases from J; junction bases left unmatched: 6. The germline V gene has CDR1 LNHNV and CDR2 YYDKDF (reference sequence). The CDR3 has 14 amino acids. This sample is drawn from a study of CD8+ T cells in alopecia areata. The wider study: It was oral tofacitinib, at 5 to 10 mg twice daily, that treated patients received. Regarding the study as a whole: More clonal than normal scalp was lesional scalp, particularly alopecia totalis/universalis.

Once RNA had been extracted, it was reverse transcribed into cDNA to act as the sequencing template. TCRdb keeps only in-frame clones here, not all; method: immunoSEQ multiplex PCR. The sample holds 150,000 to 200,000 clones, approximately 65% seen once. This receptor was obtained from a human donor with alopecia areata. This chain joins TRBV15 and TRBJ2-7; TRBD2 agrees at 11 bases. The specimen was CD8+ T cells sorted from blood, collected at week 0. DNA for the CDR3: TGTGCCACCAGCAAAGGACTAGCGGGCGCGGAGCAGTACTTC. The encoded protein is CATSKGLAGAEQYF.